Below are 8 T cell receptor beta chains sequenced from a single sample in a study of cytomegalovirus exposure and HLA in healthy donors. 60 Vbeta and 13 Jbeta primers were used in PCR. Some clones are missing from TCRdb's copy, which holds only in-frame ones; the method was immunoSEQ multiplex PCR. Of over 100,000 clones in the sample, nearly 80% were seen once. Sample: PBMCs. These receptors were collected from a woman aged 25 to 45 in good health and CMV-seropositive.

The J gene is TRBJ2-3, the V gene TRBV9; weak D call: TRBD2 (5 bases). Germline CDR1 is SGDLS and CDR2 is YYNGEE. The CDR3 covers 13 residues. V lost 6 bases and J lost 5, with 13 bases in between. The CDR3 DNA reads TGTGCCAGCACTAGCTCCGCGATAGATACGCAGTATTTT. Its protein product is CASTSSAIDTQYF.

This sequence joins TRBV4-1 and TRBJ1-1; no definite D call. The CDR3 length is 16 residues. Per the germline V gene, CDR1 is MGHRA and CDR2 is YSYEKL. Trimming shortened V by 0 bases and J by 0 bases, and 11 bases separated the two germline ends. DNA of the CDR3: TGCGCCAGCAGCCAAGAGTCAGTCGGGTTGAACACTGAAGCTTTCTTT. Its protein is CASSQESVGLNTEAFF.

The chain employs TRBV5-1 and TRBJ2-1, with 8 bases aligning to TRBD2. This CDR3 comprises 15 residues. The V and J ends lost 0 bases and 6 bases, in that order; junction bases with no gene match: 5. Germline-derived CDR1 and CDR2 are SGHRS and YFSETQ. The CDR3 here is CASSLVASGRNEQFF. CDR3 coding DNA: TGCGCCAGCAGCTTGGTGGCTAGCGGGCGCAATGAGCAGTTCTTC.

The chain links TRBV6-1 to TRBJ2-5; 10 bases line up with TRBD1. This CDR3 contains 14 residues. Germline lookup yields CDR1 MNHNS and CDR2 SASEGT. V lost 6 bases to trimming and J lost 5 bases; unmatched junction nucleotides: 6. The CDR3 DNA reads TGTGCCAGCAGGCAGACAGGGGGCGGCGAGACCCAGTACTTC. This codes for CASRQTGGGETQYF.

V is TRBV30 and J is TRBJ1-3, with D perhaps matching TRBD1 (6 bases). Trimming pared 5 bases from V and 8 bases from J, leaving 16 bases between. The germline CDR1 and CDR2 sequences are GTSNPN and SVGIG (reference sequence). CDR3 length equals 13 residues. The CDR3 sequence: CAWDRSRRDTIYF. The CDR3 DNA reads TGTGCCTGGGACAGGTCCAGGCGAGACACCATATATTTT.

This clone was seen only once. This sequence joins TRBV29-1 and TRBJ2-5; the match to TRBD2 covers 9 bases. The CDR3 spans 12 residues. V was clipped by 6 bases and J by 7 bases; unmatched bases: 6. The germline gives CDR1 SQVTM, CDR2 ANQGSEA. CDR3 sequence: CSVGGGEMTQYF. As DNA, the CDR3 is TGCAGCGTCGGCGGGGGGGAAATGACCCAGTACTTC. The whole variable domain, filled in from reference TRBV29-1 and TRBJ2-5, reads SAVISQKPSRDICQRGTSLTIQCQVDSQVTMMFWYRQQPGQSLTLIATANQGSEATYESGFVIDKFPISRPNLTFSTLTVSNMSPEDSSIYLCSVGGGEMTQYFGPGTRLLVL.

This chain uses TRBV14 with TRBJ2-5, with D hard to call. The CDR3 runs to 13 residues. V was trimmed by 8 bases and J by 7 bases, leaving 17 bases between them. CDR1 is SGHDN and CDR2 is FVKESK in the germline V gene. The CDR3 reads CASSPTVHGTQYF. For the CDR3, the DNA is TGTGCCAGCTCGCCTACGGTTCATGGGACCCAGTACTTC.

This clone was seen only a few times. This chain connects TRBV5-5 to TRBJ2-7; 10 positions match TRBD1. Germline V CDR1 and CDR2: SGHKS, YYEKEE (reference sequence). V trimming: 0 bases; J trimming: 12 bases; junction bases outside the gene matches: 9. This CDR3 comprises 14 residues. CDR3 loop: CASSLDRDRGLRYF. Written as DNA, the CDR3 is TGTGCCAGCAGCTTGGATCGGGACAGGGGCCTGAGGTACTTC.